This T cell receptor beta chain was documented in a study of blood T cell repertoires in COVID-19. The overall study: Acute and convalescent COVID-19 samples came from the United States, Italy and Spain. Nucleic acid was either cDNA or gDNA, and it came from T cells, B-cell-depleted T cells, or PBMCs.

This CDR3 region has 11 residues. Germline V lookup: CDR1 SNHLY, CDR2 FYNNEI. Trimming shortened V by 5 bases and J by 3 bases, and 5 bases separated the two germline ends. Per the original data handling: From reference gene primer amplification, estimates of nucleated cell counts were derived. The assay was immunoSEQ multiplex PCR, and TCRdb's table has in-frame clones only and misses some. Clone size and the V and J calls come from that table; the DNA yielded D and trimming. The sample lists 200,000 or so clones; roughly 84% were seen once. The sequenced sample was peripheral blood. The sequence came from a woman aged 55-75 years who had recovered from COVID-19. The J gene is TRBJ2-7, the V gene TRBV2; D remains unclear. This CDR3 reads CASSFRYEQYF. Written as DNA, the CDR3 is TGTGCCAGCAGTTTCCGCTACGAGCAGTACTTC.